This T cell receptor (beta chain) originates from a study of immune evolution from preneoplasia to lung adenocarcinoma. Comment on this clone: What it recognizes is unknown.

Assay: immunoSEQ multiplex PCR; the TCRdb copy retains only in-frame clones and omits some. This sample has about 7,800 clones, with roughly two thirds found just once. Points from the study as a whole: Top clone share appeared to fall from AAH through AIS, MIA, adenocarcinoma.

This CDR3 spans 14 amino acids. Trimming left V 0 bases short and J 7 bases short, with 11 bases between. From germline, CDR1 is SGHRS and CDR2 YFSETQ. Sequenced: FFPE lung adenocarcinoma in situ tissue. The chain carries TRBV5-1 and TRBJ1-5, with D unresolved. This clonotype was obtained from a donor at least 70 years old with lung adenocarcinoma. Some clones in this sample may be carry-over from other donors' samples. CDR3 in amino acids: CASSLGGIAQPQHF. In DNA, the CDR3 is TGCGCCAGCAGCTTGGGCGGGATTGCACAGCCCCAGCATTTT.